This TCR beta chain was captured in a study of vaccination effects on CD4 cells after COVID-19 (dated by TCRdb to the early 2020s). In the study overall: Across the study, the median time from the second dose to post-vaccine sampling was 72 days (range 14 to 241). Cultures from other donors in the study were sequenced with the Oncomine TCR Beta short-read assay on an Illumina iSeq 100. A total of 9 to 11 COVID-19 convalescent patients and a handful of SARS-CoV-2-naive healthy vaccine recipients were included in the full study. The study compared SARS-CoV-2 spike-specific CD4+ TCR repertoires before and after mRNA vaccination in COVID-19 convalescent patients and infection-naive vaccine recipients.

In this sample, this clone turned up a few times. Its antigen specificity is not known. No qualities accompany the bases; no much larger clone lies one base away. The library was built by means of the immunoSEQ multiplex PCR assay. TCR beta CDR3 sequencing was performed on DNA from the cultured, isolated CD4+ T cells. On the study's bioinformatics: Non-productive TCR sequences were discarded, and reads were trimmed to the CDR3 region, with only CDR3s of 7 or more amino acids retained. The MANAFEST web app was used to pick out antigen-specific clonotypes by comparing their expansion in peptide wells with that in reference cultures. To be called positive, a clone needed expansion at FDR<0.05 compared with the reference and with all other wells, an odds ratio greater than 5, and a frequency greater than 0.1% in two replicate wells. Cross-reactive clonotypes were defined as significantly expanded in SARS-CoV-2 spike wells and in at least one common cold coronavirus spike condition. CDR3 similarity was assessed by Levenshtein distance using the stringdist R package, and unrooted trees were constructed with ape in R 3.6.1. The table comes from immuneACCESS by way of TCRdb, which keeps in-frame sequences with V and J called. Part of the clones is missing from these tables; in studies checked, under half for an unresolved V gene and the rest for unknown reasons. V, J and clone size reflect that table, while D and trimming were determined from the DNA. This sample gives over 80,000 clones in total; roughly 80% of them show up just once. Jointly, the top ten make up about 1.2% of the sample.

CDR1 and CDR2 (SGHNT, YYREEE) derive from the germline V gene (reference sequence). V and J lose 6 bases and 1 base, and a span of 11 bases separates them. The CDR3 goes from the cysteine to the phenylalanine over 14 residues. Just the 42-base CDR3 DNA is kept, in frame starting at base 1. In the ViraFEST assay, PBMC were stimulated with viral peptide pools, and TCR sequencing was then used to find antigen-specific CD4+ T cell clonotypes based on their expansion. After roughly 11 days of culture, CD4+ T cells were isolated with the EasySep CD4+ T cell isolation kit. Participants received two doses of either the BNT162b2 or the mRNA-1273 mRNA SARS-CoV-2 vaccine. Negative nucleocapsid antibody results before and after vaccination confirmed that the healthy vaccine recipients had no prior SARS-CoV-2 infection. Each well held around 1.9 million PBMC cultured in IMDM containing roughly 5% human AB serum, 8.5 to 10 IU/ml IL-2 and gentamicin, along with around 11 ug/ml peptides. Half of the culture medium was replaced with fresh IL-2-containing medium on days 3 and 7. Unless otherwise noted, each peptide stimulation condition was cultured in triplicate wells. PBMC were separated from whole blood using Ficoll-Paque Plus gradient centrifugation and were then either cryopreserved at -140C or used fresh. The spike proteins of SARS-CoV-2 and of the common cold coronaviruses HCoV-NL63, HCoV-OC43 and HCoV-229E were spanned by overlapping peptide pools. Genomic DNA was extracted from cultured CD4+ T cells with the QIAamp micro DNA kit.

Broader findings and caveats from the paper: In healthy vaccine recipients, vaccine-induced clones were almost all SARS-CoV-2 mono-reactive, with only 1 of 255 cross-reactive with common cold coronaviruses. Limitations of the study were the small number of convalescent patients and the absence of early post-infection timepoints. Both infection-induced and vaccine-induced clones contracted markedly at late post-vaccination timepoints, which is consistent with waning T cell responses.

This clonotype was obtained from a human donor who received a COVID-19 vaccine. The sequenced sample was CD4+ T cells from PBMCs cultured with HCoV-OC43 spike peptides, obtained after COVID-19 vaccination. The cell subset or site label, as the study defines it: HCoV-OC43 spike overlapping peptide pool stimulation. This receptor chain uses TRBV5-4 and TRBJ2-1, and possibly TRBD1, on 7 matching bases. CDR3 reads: CASKQGGSYNEQFF. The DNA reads TGTGCCAGCAAGCAGGGGGGATCCTACAATGAGCAGTTCTTC.